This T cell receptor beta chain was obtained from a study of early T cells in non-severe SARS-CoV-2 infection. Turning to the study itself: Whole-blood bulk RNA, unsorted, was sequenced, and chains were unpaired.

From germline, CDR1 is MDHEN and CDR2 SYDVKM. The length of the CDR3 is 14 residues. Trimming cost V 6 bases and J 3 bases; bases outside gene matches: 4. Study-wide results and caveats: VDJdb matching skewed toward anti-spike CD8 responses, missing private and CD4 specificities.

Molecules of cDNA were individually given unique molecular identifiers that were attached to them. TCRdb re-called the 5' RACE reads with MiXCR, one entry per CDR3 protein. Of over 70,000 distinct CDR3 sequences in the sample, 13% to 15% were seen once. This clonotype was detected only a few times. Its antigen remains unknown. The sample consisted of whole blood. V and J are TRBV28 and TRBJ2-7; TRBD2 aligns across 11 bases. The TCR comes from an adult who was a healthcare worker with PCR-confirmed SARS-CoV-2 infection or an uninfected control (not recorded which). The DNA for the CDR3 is TGTGCCAGCAGGGGGGGACTAGCGGACTACGAGCAGTACTTC. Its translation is CASRGGLADYEQYF. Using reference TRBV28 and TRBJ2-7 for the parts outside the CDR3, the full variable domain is DVKVTQSSRYLVKRTGEKVFLECVQDMDHENMFWYRQDPGLGLRLIYFSYDVKMKEKGDIPEGYSVSREKKERFSLILESASTNQTSMYLCASRGGLADYEQYFGPGTRLTVT.